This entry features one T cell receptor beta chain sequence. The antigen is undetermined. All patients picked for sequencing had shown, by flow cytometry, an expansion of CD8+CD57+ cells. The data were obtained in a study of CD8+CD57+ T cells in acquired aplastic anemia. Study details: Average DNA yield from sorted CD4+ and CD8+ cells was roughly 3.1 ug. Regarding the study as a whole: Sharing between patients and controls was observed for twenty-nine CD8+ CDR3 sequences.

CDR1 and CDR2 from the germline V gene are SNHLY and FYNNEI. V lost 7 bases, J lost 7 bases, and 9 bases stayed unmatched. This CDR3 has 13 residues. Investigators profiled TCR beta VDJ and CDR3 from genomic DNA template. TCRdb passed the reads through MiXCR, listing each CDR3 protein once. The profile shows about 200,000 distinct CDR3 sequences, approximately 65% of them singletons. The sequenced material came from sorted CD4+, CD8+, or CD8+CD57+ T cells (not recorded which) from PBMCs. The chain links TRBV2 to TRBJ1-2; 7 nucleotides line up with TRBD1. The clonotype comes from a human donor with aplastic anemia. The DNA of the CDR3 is TGTGCCAGCAAAAGGGGGCAGGGGAGTGGCTACACCTTC. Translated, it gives CASKRGQGSGYTF.